This T cell receptor beta chain was found in a study of OX40 agonist ivuxolimab in advanced cancers. Across the study: Dosing consisted of intravenous ivuxolimab at 0.01 to 10 mg/kg every 2 weeks. The dose-escalation cohort had hepatocellular carcinoma, melanoma, renal cell or head and neck cancer. Overall study results and limits: CD8+ T cells were the subset that, on average, had more expanded clones than CD4+.

The repertoire was sequenced with immunoSEQ multiplex PCR; TCRdb's copy has only in-frame clones and lacks some. The sample has about 83,000 clones; less than 95% are singletons. A note on this clone: Its antigen remains unidentified.

The length of the CDR3 is 14 residues. J was trimmed by 2 bases and V by 4 bases; bases with no gene match: 3. Germline CDR1 and CDR2: SGDLS and YYNGEE. Patients were ineligible given autoimmune disease history or systemic immunosuppression. Specimen: CD4+ or CD8+ T cells sorted from blood, collected in a trial of the OX40 agonist ivuxolimab. The receptor was derived from an adult with an advanced solid tumor such as melanoma, head and neck, liver or kidney cancer. This chain joins TRBV9 and TRBJ2-7; 10 nucleotides match TRBD2. CDR3 sequence (DNA): TGTGCCAGCAGCCCTAGCGGGGGAGCCTACGAGCAGTACTTC. As protein: CASSPSGGAYEQYF.